The text below deals with one T cell receptor (beta chain). No antigen is known for it. The data stem from a study of multiple sclerosis patients with progressive multifocal leukoencephalopathy. Profiling relied on immunoSEQ multiplex PCR, and the TCRdb table lists in-frame clones only, not all of them. The data hold roughly 30,000 clones, with 88% observed a single time. Germline assignment: CDR1 MNHEY and CDR2 SVGAGI. V dropped 4 bases and J dropped 2 bases, with 17 bases sitting between them. This CDR3 spans 16 amino acids. Findings and limits, study-wide: Less diverse TRB repertoires were suggested in most PML patients. PML-onset expanded TRB clones were detectable before and during natalizumab therapy.

Described time point: before natalizumab initiation. T0 blood was collected before the first natalizumab infusion. Sequencing was done on a sample of PBMCs. The clonotype comes from a human donor with multiple sclerosis. The chain couples TRBV6-5 to TRBJ1-1; no clear D. This CDR3 reads CASSSTLTRANTEAFF. The CDR3 region has the DNA TGTGCCAGCAGTTCAACCCTCACGCGAGCTAACACTGAAGCTTTCTTT.